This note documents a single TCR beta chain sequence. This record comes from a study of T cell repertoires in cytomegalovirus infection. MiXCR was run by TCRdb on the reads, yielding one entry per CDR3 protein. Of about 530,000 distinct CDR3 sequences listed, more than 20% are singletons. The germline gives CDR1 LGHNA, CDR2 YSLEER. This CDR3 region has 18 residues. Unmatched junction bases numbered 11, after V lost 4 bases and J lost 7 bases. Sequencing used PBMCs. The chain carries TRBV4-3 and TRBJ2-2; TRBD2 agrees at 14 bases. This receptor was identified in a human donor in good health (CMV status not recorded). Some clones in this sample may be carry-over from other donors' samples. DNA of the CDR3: TGCGCCAGCAGCCCTGCTTGGGGACTAGCGGGAGCCGGCGGGGAGCTGTTTTTT. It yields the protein CASSPAWGLAGAGGELFF.